This TCR beta chain originates from a study of long-term antiretroviral therapy in people with HIV. As for the study in general: The oldest samples precede the 2015 immediate-ART recommendation by about a decade. Notes on the study in general: Records did not include ART adherence, viral resistance or therapy changes. Increased diversity was seen after ART, yet it remained lower than in transplant donor controls.

Notes on this clone: Its antigen is undetermined.

Germline CDR1 is GTSNPN and CDR2 is SVGIG (reference sequence). This CDR3 is built from 13 residues. Trimming removed 4 bases from V and 6 bases from J, with 10 bases in between. The assay, immunoSEQ v3.0, was run at survey level. Samples were sequenced targeting roughly 40,000-50,000 T-cell genomes each. The protocol was immunoSEQ multiplex PCR, while the TCRdb copy is restricted to in-frame clones and leaves out a portion. The repertoire includes under 20,000 clones, approximately 80% of them detected once, and roughly an eighth sits in the top ten. The chain carries TRBV30 and TRBJ1-6; possible D gene TRBD1, 5 bases. The sequence was collected from a woman aged 50 to 60 with HIV. This sample comprised unsorted PBMCs, obtained 0.3 years after starting antiretroviral therapy. For the CDR3, the DNA is TGTGCCTGGAAACTCGGGGGTAATTCACCCCTCCACTTT. This translates into CAWKLGGNSPLHF.